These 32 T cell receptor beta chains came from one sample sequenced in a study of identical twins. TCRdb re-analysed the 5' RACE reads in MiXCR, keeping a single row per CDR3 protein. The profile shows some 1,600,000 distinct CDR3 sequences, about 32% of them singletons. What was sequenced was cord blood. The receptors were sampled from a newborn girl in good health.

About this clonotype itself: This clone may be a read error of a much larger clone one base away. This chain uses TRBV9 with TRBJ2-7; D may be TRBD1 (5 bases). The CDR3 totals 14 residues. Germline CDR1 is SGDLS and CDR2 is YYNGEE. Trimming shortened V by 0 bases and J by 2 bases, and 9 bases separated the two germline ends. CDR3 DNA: TGTGCCAGCAGCGTAGACAGGTGGCCCTACGAGCAGTACTTC. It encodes CASSVDRWPYEQYF.

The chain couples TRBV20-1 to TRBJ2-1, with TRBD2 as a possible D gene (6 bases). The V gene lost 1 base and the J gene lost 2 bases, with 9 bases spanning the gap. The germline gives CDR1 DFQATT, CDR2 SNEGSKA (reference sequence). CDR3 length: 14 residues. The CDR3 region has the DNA TGCAGTGCTAGAGGCGGGACTCCCTACAATGAGCAGTTCTTC. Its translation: CSARGGTPYNEQFF.

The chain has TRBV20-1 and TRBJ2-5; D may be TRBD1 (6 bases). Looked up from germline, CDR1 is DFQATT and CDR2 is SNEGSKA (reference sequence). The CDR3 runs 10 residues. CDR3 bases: TGCAGCGTACAGGGAAACATTCGGTACTTC. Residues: CSVQGNIRYF.

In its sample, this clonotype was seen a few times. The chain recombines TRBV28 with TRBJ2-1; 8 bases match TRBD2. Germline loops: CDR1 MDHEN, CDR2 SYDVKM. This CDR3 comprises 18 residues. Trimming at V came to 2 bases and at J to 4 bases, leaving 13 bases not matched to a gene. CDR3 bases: TGTGCCAGCAGTTTAATTGAGGTAGCGGGATACCCGTACAATGAGCAGTTCTTC. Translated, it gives CASSLIEVAGYPYNEQFF.

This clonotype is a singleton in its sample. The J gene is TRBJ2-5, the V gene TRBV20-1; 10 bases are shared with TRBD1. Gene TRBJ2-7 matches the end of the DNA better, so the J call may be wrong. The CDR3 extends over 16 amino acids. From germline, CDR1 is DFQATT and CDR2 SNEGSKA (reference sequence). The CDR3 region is CSANKTGTGAYYEQYF. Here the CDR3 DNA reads TGCAGTGCTAATAAAACCGGGACAGGGGCGTACTACGAGCAGTACTTC.

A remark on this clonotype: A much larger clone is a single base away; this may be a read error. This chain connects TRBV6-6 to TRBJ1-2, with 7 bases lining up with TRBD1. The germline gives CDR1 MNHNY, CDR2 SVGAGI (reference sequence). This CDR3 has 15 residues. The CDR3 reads CARSYRRDSPEGYTF. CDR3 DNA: TGTGCCCGCAGTTACAGAAGGGACAGTCCGGAAGGCTACACCTTC.

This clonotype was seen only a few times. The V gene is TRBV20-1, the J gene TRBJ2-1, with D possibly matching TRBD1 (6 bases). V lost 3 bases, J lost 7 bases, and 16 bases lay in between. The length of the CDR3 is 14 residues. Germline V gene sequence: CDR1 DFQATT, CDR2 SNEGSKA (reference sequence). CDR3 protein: CSASRPVQGNEQFF. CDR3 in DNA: TGCAGTGCTAGTAGGCCAGTTCAGGGGAATGAGCAGTTCTTC.

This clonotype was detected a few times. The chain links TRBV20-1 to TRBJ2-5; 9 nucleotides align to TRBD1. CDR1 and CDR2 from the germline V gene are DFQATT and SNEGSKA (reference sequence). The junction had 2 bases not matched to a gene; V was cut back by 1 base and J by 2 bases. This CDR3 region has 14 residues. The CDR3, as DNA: TGCAGTGCTAGAGCCGGGACAGGGCAAGAGACCCAGTACTTC. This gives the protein CSARAGTGQETQYF.

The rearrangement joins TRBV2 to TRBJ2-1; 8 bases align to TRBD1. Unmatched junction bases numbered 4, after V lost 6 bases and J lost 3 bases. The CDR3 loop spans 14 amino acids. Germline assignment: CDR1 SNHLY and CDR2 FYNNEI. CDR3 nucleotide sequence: TGTGCCAGCAGAGGACAGGGTGTCTACAATGAGCAGTTCTTC. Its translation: CASRGQGVYNEQFF.

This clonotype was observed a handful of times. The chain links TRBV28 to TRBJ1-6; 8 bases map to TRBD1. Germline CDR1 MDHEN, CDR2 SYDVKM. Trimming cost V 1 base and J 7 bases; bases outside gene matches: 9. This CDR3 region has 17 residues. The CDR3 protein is CASSLLQGAGRNSPLHF. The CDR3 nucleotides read TGTGCCAGCAGTTTATTGCAGGGGGCGGGAAGAAATTCACCCCTCCACTTT.

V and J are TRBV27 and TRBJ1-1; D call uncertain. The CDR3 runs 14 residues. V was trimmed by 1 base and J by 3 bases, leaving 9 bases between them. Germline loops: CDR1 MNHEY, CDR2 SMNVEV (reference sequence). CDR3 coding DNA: TGTGCCAGCAGTTTATTCGGTCGATACACTGAAGCTTTCTTT. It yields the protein CASSLFGRYTEAFF.

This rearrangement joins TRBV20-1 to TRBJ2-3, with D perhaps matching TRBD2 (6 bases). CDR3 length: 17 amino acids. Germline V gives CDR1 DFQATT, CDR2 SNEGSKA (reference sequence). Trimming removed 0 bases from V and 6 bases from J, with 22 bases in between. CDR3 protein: CSARDDAAGFLADTQYF. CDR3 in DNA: TGCAGTGCTAGAGATGACGCGGCGGGGTTTCTAGCGGATACGCAGTATTTT.

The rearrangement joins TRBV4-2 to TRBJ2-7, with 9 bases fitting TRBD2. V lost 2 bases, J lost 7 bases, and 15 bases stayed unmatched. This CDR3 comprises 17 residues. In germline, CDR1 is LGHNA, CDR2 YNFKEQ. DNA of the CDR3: TGTGCCAGCAGCCAACCCGATAGCGGGAGTCCCTACAATGAGCAGTACTTC. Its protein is CASSQPDSGSPYNEQYF.

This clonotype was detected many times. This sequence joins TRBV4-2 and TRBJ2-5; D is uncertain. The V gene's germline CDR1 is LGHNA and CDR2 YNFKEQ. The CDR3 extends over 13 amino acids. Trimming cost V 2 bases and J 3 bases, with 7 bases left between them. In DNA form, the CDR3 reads TGTGCCAGCAGCCAATCAAGGGAAGAGACCCAGTACTTC. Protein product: CASSQSREETQYF.

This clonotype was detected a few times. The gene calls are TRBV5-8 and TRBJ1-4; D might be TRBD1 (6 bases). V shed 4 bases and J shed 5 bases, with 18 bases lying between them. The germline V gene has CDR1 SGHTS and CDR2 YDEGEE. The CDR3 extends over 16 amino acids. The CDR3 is CASSAPADSGNEKLFF. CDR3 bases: TGTGCCAGCAGCGCCCCCGCGGACAGTGGGAATGAAAAACTGTTTTTT. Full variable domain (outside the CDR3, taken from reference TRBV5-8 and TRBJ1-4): EAGVTQSPTHLIKTRGQQATLRCSPISGHTSVYWYQQALGLGLQFLLWYDEGEERNRGNFPPRFSGRQFPNYSSELNVNALELEDSALYLCASSAPADSGNEKLFFGSGTQLSVL.

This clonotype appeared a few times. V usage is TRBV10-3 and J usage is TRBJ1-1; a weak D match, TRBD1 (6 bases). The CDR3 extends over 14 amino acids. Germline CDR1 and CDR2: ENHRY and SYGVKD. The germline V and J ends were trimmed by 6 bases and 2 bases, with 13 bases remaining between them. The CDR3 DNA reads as TGTGCCATCAGGACCGGGACACTCAACACTGAAGCTTTCTTT. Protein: CAIRTGTLNTEAFF.

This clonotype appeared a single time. As DNA, the CDR3 is TGCAGTGCTAGCCCACTAGCGGGCATTAACAATGAGCAGTTCTTC. Translation: CSASPLAGINNEQFF. This chain uses TRBV20-1 with TRBJ2-1, with TRBD2 matching 9 bases. The CDR3 is 15 amino acids. Losses at the gene ends were 3 bases for V and 5 bases for J; bases not matched to a gene: 8. Germline V CDR1 and CDR2: DFQATT, SNEGSKA (reference sequence).

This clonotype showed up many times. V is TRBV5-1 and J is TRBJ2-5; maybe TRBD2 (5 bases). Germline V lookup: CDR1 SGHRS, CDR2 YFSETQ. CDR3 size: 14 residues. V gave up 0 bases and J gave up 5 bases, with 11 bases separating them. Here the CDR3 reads CASSLGLAMETQYF. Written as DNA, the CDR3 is TGCGCCAGCAGCTTGGGCTTAGCGATGGAGACCCAGTACTTC.

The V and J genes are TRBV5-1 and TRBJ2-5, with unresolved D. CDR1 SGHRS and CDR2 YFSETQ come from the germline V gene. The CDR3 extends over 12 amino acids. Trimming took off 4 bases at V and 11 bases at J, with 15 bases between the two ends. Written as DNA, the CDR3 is TGCGCCAGCAGCGTGGGCAACAATGAGCAGTACTTC. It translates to CASSVGNNEQYF. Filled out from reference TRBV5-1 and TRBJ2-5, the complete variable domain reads KAGVTQTPRYLIKTRGQQVTLSCSPISGHRSVSWYQQTPGQGLQFLFEYFSETQRNKGNFPGRFSGRQFSNSRSEMNVSTLELGDSALYLCASSVGNNEQYFGPGTRLLVL.

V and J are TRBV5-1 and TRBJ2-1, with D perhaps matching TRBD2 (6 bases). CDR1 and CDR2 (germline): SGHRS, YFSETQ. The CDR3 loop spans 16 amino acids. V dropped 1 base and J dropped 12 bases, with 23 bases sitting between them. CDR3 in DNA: TGCGCCAGCAGCTTGAGTATTGGGACTCAAACCTATAGGCAGTTCTTC. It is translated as CASSLSIGTQTYRQFF.

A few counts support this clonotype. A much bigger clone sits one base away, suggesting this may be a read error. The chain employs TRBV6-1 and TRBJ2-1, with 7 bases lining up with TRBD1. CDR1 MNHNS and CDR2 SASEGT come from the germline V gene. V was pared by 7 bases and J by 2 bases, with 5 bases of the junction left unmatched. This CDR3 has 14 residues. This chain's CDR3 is CASNSGTAYNEQFF. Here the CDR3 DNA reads TGTGCCAGCAACTCCGGGACAGCCTACAATGAGCAGTTCTTC.

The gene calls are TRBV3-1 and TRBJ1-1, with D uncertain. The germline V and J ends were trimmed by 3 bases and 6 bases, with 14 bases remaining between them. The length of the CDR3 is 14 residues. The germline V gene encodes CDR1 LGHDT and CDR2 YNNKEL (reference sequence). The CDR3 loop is CASSQASESAEAFF. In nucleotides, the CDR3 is TGTGCCAGCAGCCAGGCTTCAGAGAGCGCTGAAGCTTTCTTT. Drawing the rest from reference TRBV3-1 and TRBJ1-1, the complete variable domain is DTAVSQTPKYLVTQMGNDKSIKCEQNLGHDTMYWYKQDSKKFLKIMFSYNNKELIINETVPNRFSPKSPDKAHLNLHINSLELGDSAVYFCASSQASESAEAFFGQGTRLTVV.

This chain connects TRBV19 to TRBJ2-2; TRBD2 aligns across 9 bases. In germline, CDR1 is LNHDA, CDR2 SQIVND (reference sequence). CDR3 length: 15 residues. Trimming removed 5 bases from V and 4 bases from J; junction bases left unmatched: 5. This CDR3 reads CASSLGGGATGELFF. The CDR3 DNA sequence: TGTGCCAGTAGTCTCGGCGGGGGGGCCACCGGGGAGCTGTTTTTT. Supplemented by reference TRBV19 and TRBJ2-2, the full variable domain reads DGGITQSPKYLFRKEGQNVTLSCEQNLNHDAMYWYRQDPGQGLRLIYYSQIVNDFQKGDIAEGYSVSREKKESFPLTVTSAQKNPTAFYLCASSLGGGATGELFFGEGSRLTVL.

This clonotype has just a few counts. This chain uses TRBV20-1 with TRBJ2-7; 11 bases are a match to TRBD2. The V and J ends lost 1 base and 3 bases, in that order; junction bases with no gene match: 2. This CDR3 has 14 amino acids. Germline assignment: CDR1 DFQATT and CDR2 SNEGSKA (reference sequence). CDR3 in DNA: TGCAGTGCTAGAGGGACTAGCGGGTACTACGAGCAGTACTTC. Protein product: CSARGTSGYYEQYF.

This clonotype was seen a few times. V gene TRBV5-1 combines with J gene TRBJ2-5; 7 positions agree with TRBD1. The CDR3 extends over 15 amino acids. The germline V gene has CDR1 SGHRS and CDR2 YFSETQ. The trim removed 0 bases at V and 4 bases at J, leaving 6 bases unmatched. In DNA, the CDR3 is TGCGCCAGCAGCTTGGAGACAGGGAGAAGAGAGACCCAGTACTTC. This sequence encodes CASSLETGRRETQYF.

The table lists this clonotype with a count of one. The CDR3 region is CASSSFLASGIYNEQFF. CDR3 nucleotides: TGTGCCAGCAGCTCCTTCCTGGCTAGCGGGATTTACAATGAGCAGTTCTTC. This rearrangement joins TRBV6-1 to TRBJ2-1, with TRBD2 matching over 9 bases. This CDR3 region has 17 residues. Germline CDR1 and CDR2: MNHNS and SASEGT. With 6 bases clipped from V and 4 bases from J, the junction kept 13 bases outside the gene matches.

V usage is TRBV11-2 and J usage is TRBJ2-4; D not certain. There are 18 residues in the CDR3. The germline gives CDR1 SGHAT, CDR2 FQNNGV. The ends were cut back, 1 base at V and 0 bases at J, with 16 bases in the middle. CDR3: CASSLGPERILAKNIQYF. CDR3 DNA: TGTGCCAGCAGCTTAGGACCTGAAAGGATCCTAGCCAAAAACATTCAGTACTTC.

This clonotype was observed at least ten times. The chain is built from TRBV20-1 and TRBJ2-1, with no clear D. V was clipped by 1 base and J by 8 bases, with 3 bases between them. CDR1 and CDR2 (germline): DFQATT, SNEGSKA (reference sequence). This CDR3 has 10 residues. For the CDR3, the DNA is TGCAGTGCTAGAGTGGATGAGCAGTTCTTC. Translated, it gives CSARVDEQFF.

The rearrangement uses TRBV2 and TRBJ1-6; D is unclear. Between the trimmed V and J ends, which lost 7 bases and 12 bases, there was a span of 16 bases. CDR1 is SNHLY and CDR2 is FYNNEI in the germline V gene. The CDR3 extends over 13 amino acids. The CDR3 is CASTVGLIIPLHF. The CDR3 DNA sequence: TGTGCCAGCACCGTTGGACTTATAATACCCCTCCACTTT.

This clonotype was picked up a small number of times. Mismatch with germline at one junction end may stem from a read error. In nucleotides, the CDR3 is TGTGCCAGCAGGGGACAGTCTGCACCTCGGGCCAATGTCCTGACTTTC. This codes for CASRGQSAPRANVLTF. The gene calls are TRBV12-3 or TRBV12-4 and TRBJ2-6; 7 positions agree with TRBD1. The CDR3 spans 16 residues.

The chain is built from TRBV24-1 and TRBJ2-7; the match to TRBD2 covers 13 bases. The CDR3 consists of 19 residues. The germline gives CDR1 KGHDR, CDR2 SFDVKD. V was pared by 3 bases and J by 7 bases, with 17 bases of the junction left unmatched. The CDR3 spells CATSDQRTSGSILYNEQYF. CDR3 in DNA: TGTGCCACCAGTGATCAAAGGACTAGCGGGAGCATATTATACAATGAGCAGTACTTC.

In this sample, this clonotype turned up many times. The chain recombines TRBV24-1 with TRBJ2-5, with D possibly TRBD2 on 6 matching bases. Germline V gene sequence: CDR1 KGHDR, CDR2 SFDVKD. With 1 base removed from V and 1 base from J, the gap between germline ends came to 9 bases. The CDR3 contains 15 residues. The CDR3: CATSDFWGGQETQYF. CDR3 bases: TGTGCCACCAGTGATTTTTGGGGAGGCCAAGAGACCCAGTACTTC.